This TCR beta chain was found in a study of T cells after yellow fever vaccination. This clonotype was detected only a few times. Its specificity is not known. V lost 5 bases and J lost 10; bases outside the gene matches: 12. The CDR3 sequence is 16 residues long. Generation of TCR cDNA used 5'RACE template switching (which added a universal primer site and UMIs). A single record per CDR3 protein comes from TCRdb applying MiXCR to the 5' RACE reads. The sample records 550,000 or so distinct CDR3 sequences, under 25% being singletons. General study findings and limits: The study re-detected most primary-vaccination clones after the booster (roughly 95% CD4, roughly 88% CD8). Researchers noted that a small share of clonotypes showed up in both CD4 and CD8 compartments.

The rearrangement uses TRBV12-3 or TRBV12-4 and TRBJ1-6, with 9 nucleotides matching TRBD1. This TCR was sampled from a man aged 30 to 39 who received the YFV17D yellow fever vaccine. The sequenced sample was PBMCs, obtained 15 days after the yellow fever booster vaccination. CDR3 protein: CASSVSGTGNGSPLHF. CDR3 nucleotides: TGTGCCAGCAGTGTATCCGGGACAGGGAACGGATCACCCCTCCACTTT.